These T cell receptor beta chains were read from a single sample in a study of blood T cell repertoires in COVID-19. Clones were read by immunoSEQ multiplex PCR, and TCRdb kept only the in-frame ones, dropping some. In the table there are fewer than 65,000 clones, 89% of which are singletons. The sequencing input was peripheral blood. Receptors originate from a man in his sixties with acute or convalescent COVID-19. CDR3s include the opening cysteine and the closing phenylalanine or tryptophan. The D gene is left open where the match is weak. Clone size is not always given. Where it is, it says once, few, many or a class for expanded clones.

D	V	J	size	DNA	CDR3
TRBD1	TRBV19	TRBJ1-1	-	TGTGCCAGTACTGTGACAGGGGGGACTCGAGCTTTCTTT	CASTVTGGTRAFF
-	TRBV21-1	TRBJ2-7	once	TGTGCCAGCAGCAGGGAGGAACAGGGGGCGATCGACGAGCAGTACTTC	CASSREEQGAIDEQYF
TRBD2	TRBV5-4	TRBJ2-2	-	TGTGCCAGCAGCGGGACTAGCGGGGGGGCGGGCACCGGGGAGCTGTTTTTT	CASSGTSGGAGTGELFF
TRBD1	TRBV19	TRBJ1-4	-	TGTGCCAGTAGTGGTTGGACAGGATTCGAATTAAAACTGTTTTTT	CASSGWTGFELKLFF
TRBD1	TRBV5-1	TRBJ2-1	-	TGCGCCAGCTCGGGTGGGGTGGGACAGGGTCTCAATGAGCAGTTCTTC	CASSGGVGQGLNEQFF
TRBD1	TRBV9	TRBJ1-2	-	TGTGCCAGCAGCCAACAGGGGGCTGGAGGTAGGGGCTACACCTTC	CASSQQGAGGRGYTF
TRBD1	TRBV7-9	TRBJ2-5	once	TGTGCCAGCACCCCAGGGAACACAGGGGAAGAGACCCAGTACTTC	CASTPGNTGEETQYF
TRBD1	TRBV6-5	TRBJ1-2	-	TGTGCCACCCGCCCCGGGACAGGGGGCGCGGGTGGCTACACCTTC	CATRPGTGGAGGYTF
TRBD2	TRBV7-9	TRBJ2-1	-	TGTGCCAGCAGTCAGATAGCGGGGAACTACAATGAGCAGTTCTTC	CASSQIAGNYNEQFF
-	TRBV29-1	TRBJ1-1	-	TGCAGCGGAAGAAGACAGGACCTACGGGACACTGAAGCTTTCTTT	CSGRRQDLRDTEAFF
-	TRBV7-9	TRBJ2-3	-	TGTGCCAGCAGCTCCCCATTAGAAACCAGAGGTACGCAGTATTTT	CASSSPLETRGTQYF
-	TRBV6-5	TRBJ1-1	-	TGTGCCAGCAGTTACACTGGAGGGGTTAACACTGAAGCTTTCTTT	CASSYTGGVNTEAFF
TRBD1	TRBV27	TRBJ1-2	-	TGTGCCAGCAGTTTAACAGGGGAGCATGGCTACACCTTC	CASSLTGEHGYTF
TRBD1	TRBV12-5	TRBJ1-5	-	TGTGCTAGTGGTTTGGTACAGGGGCCGGCTCAGCCCCAGCATTTT	CASGLVQGPAQPQHF
-	TRBV18	TRBJ2-2	once	TGTGCCAGCTCGGAGGGGCCCGGGGAGCTGTTTTTT	CASSEGPGELFF
-	TRBV2	TRBJ2-2	-	TGTGCCAGCAACCCAGGGGCCGGGGAGCTGTTTTTT	CASNPGAGELFF
TRBD1	TRBV12-5	TRBJ2-7	-	TGTGCTAGTGGTTTGTTACCGACAGGGAGCTACGAGCAGTACTTC	CASGLLPTGSYEQYF
TRBD1	TRBV19	TRBJ1-5	-	TGTGCCAGTAGTAAGACAGGGTATAGCAATCAGCCCCAGCATTTT	CASSKTGYSNQPQHF
-	TRBV6-6	TRBJ2-1	-	TGTGCCAGCAGTCTTCGTCAGGGGGGCAATGAGCAGTTCTTC	CASSLRQGGNEQFF
TRBD1	TRBV18	TRBJ2-7	once	TGTGCCAGCTCACCTGGACAGGGGCGATCGTATGAGCAGTACTTC	CASSPGQGRSYEQYF
TRBD1	TRBV5-1	TRBJ1-1	-	TGCGCCAGCAGCACGGCCGCGGGACAGAAAGCAACCGAAGCTTTCTTT	CASSTAAGQKATEAFF
-	TRBV5-1	TRBJ1-3	-	TGCGCCAGCAGCCTCTCTGGAAACACCATATATTTT	CASSLSGNTIYF
-	TRBV24-1	TRBJ2-1	-	TGTGCCACCAGCCAGGGGGGAAGTGCCTACAATGAGCAGTTCTTC	CATSQGGSAYNEQFF
TRBD1	TRBV23-1	TRBJ2-2	-	TGCGCCAGCAACCGGACAGGGGTAAAGGTCAAAAAGAACACCGGGGAGCTGTTTTTT	CASNRTGVKVKKNTGELFF
TRBD1	TRBV4-1	TRBJ2-7	-	TGCGCCAGCAGCCAGATCGGACAGGCCGAGCAGTACTTC	CASSQIGQAEQYF
-	TRBV6-1	TRBJ1-1	once	TGTGCCAGCAGTGAGGCGGGGGGAAGGACTGAAGCTTTCTTT	CASSEAGGRTEAFF
TRBD1	TRBV6-5	TRBJ2-4	-	TGTGCCAGCAAGGACAGGGATGGCAAAAACATTCAGTACTTC	CASKDRDGKNIQYF
-	TRBV7-2	TRBJ1-3	-	TGTGCCAGCAGCCCCGAGGTTATAGGAAACACCATATATTTT	CASSPEVIGNTIYF
TRBD1	TRBV7-9	TRBJ2-5	-	TGTGCCAGCAGCCCCAGTAGGGGGCGCAAGGACCAAGAGACCCAGTACTTC	CASSPSRGRKDQETQYF
-	TRBV24-1	TRBJ1-2	-	TGTGCCACCAGTGATGGAAGATCGGACAGCCTCTATGGCTACACCTTC	CATSDGRSDSLYGYTF
-	TRBV15	TRBJ1-6	-	TGTGCCACCAATGAACAGCTGCCAGGGTTCTATAATTCACCCCTCCACTTT	CATNEQLPGFYNSPLHF
-	TRBV7-7	TRBJ2-1	-	TGTGCCAGCAGCCTCGGGACTTACAATGAGCAGTTCTTC	CASSLGTYNEQFF
TRBD1	TRBV28	TRBJ1-5	-	TGTGCCAGCAGTTTATGGTATAGGGGGCGAAGTCAGCCCCAGCATTTT	CASSLWYRGRSQPQHF